One sample yielded the 27 T cell receptor beta chains listed below, sequenced in a study of CD8+ T cells in alopecia areata. RNA was isolated and reverse transcribed to cDNA, the sequencing template. Measured with immunoSEQ multiplex PCR; TCRdb has only the in-frame clones, and not every one. The sample has about 100,000 clones; 55% to 70% are singletons. Material for sequencing was NKG2D-low CD8+ T cells sorted from blood. These receptor sequences come from a human donor with alopecia areata.

In its sample, this clone was seen once. V usage is TRBV19 and J usage is TRBJ1-5; unclear D gene. The CDR3 is made up of 12 amino acids. The V gene's germline CDR1 is LNHDA and CDR2 SQIVND (reference sequence). The V and J ends lost 2 bases and 6 bases respectively, with 5 bases between them. As DNA, the CDR3 is TGTGCCAGTAGTATAACGCTTCAGCCCCAGCATTTT. It specifies CASSITLQPQHF.

The gene calls are TRBV5-4 and TRBJ2-7, with D tentatively TRBD2 (7 bases). This CDR3 comprises 14 residues. Trimming shortened V by 3 bases and J by 6 bases, and 16 bases separated the two germline ends. CDR1 and CDR2 (germline): SGHNT, YYREEE (reference sequence). The CDR3 reads CASSWGREKAEQYF. Written as DNA, the CDR3 is TGTGCCAGCAGCTGGGGGCGGGAGAAAGCCGAGCAGTACTTC.

This chain connects TRBV9 to TRBJ1-2, with 8 bases identical to TRBD1. The length of the CDR3 is 15 residues. CDR1 is SGDLS, CDR2 YYNGEE, per germline. With 1 base clipped from V and 3 bases from J, the junction kept 5 bases outside the gene matches. The DNA for the CDR3 is TGTGCCAGCAGCGTACCCTTGACAGGGGACTATGGCTACACCTTC. Translation gives CASSVPLTGDYGYTF.

The V and J genes are TRBV29-1 and TRBJ1-3, with D tentatively TRBD1 (5 bases). The CDR3 loop spans 14 amino acids. V lost 4 bases and J 3 bases, leaving 13 bases between the germline ends. Germline V CDR1 and CDR2: SQVTM, ANQGSEA. The CDR3 bases are TGCAGCGTTGTTGTTGGCAGGGATGGAAACACCATATATTTT. Residues: CSVVVGRDGNTIYF.

The genes are TRBV18 and TRBJ2-7, with 7 bases aligning to TRBD1. The CDR3 loop spans 14 amino acids. J was trimmed by 1 base and V by 4 bases; bases with no gene match: 4. CDR1 and CDR2 (germline): KGHSH, LQKENI. CDR3 in amino acids: CASSLRQGSYEQYF. The CDR3 DNA sequence: TGTGCCAGCTCACTAAGACAGGGATCCTACGAGCAGTACTTC.

This clone was seen a handful of times. V is TRBV2 and J is TRBJ2-3; no reliable D call. V was trimmed by 7 bases and J by 4 bases, leaving 15 bases between them. The CDR3 totals 14 residues. CDR1 and CDR2 (germline): SNHLY, FYNNEI. CDR3 bases: TGTGCCAGCACCGCAGTCCTCGAGGCAGATACGCAGTATTTT. Translation gives CASTAVLEADTQYF.

Only one count was recorded for this clone. The J gene is TRBJ2-7, the V gene TRBV5-1; a possible D gene is TRBD2 (6 bases). V was trimmed by 5 bases and J by 3 bases, leaving 15 bases between them. The CDR3 is made up of 14 amino acids. CDR1 is SGHRS, CDR2 YFSETQ, per germline. This chain's CDR3 is CASRHRDSNYEQYF. CDR3 DNA: TGCGCCAGCAGACACCGGGACTCTAACTACGAGCAGTACTTC. The whole variable domain, remainder taken from reference TRBV5-1 and TRBJ2-7, is KAGVTQTPRYLIKTRGQQVTLSCSPISGHRSVSWYQQTPGQGLQFLFEYFSETQRNKGNFPGRFSGRQFSNSRSEMNVSTLELGDSALYLCASRHRDSNYEQYFGPGTRLTVT.

V and J are TRBV2 and TRBJ2-5, with a weak D call TRBD2 (5 bases). CDR1 SNHLY and CDR2 FYNNEI come from the germline V gene. Trimming pared 6 bases from V and 10 bases from J, leaving 21 bases between. CDR3 length equals 14 residues. The CDR3 protein is CASRSGSYERNQYF. The CDR3 DNA sequence: TGTGCCAGCAGATCGGGATCGTATGAGAGGAACCAGTACTTC.

The chain has TRBV5-1 and TRBJ2-2; 8 bases match TRBD2. This CDR3 has 16 amino acids. CDR1 and CDR2 (germline): SGHRS, YFSETQ. With V trimmed by 3 bases and J by 5 bases, 9 bases remained unmatched. The CDR3 bases are TGCGCCAGCAGCTATAAAGCGGGAGAAGGAACCGGGGAGCTGTTTTTT. This translates into CASSYKAGEGTGELFF.

V gene TRBV13 combines with J gene TRBJ1-5; D perhaps matches TRBD1 (5 bases). Germline lookup yields CDR1 PRHDT and CDR2 FYEKMQ (reference sequence). V lost 6 bases and J 8 bases, leaving 11 bases between the germline ends. The CDR3 is made up of 12 amino acids. The CDR3 nucleotides read TGTGCCAGCAGTAGGGGCGGGGAGCCCCAGCATTTT. The encoded protein is CASSRGGEPQHF.

J is TRBJ1-4 and V is TRBV2, with no clear D. The CDR3 extends over 11 amino acids. Trimming cost V 8 bases and J 8 bases, with 9 bases left between them. The germline V gene has CDR1 SNHLY and CDR2 FYNNEI. Here the CDR3 DNA reads TGTGCCAGCTTCGCAGGAGAAAAACTGTTTTTT. Translating gives CASFAGEKLFF.

This clone was seen a few times. The chain employs TRBV29-1 and TRBJ2-3, with 14 nucleotides matching TRBD2. The CDR3 sequence is 16 residues long. The V gene's germline CDR1 is SQVTM and CDR2 ANQGSEA. V shed 3 bases, J shed 2 bases, and the junction held 4 bases outside the gene matches. The CDR3 spells CSVEGLAGAITDTQYF. CDR3 nucleotides: TGCAGCGTTGAGGGACTAGCGGGAGCGATCACAGATACGCAGTATTTT.

The gene calls are TRBV5-1 and TRBJ2-1, with D tentatively TRBD2 (5 bases). The length of the CDR3 is 14 residues. Between the trimmed V and J ends, which lost 0 bases and 10 bases, there was a span of 14 bases. The germline gives CDR1 SGHRS, CDR2 YFSETQ. The CDR3 spells CASSLELGRREQFF. The CDR3 DNA sequence: TGCGCCAGCAGCTTGGAATTGGGGAGAAGAGAGCAGTTCTTC.

The rearrangement links TRBV6-5 to TRBJ2-5; TRBD2 matches at 7 bases. Per germline, CDR1 MNHEY and CDR2 SVGAGI. V was pared by 7 bases and J by 2 bases, with 10 bases of the junction left unmatched. CDR3 size: 15 residues. The chain's CDR3 is CASTLTGGGQETQYF. The CDR3 coding sequence is TGTGCCAGCACCCTAACTGGGGGGGGGCAAGAGACCCAGTACTTC.

Only one count was recorded for this clone. V and J are TRBV4-1 and TRBJ1-1, with D possibly TRBD1 on 5 matching bases. This CDR3 spans 15 amino acids. The germline CDR1 and CDR2 sequences are MGHRA and YSYEKL. V lost 0 bases and J lost 3, with 11 bases in between. CDR3 sequence: CASSQDAGRDTEAFF. CDR3 DNA sequence: TGCGCCAGCAGCCAAGACGCAGGGAGGGACACTGAAGCTTTCTTT.

The CDR3 sequence: CASSFGVIGVEQYF. The CDR3 bases are TGTGCCAGCAGTTTTGGCGTTATCGGGGTCGAGCAGTACTTC. The genes are TRBV27 and TRBJ2-7; D may be TRBD2 (5 bases). The ends were cut back, 3 bases at V and 6 bases at J, with 15 bases in the middle. This CDR3 has 14 amino acids. CDR1 is MNHEY, CDR2 SMNVEV, per germline (reference sequence).

There are a few counts of this clone. J is TRBJ2-7 and V is TRBV7-8; D ambiguous. Germline V gene lookup returns CDR1 SGHVS and CDR2 FQNEAQ. CDR3 length: 13 residues. Trimming left V 5 bases short and J 3 bases short, with 11 bases between. CDR3 loop: CASSPSPVYEQYF. In nucleotides, the CDR3 is TGTGCCAGCAGCCCAAGTCCGGTCTACGAGCAGTACTTC.

V is TRBV30 and J is TRBJ2-2, with 10 bases matching TRBD2. From germline, CDR1 is GTSNPN and CDR2 SVGIG (reference sequence). The CDR3 totals 17 residues. The V segment lost 1 base and the J segment 3 bases; nucleotides outside the gene matches: 8. As DNA, the CDR3 is TGTGCCTGGAGTGGGACTAGCGGAACTAAGGACACCGGGGAGCTGTTTTTT. Translating it yields CAWSGTSGTKDTGELFF.

The chain is built from TRBV28 and TRBJ2-1; 11 positions agree with TRBD2. Germline CDR1 is MDHEN and CDR2 is SYDVKM. After removal of 4 bases from V and 9 bases from J, the junction contained 17 bases not matched to a gene. CDR3 length: 18 amino acids. Here the CDR3 reads CASSSLPSTSGDGGEQFF. For the CDR3, the DNA is TGTGCCAGCAGTTCCCTCCCGTCGACTAGCGGGGATGGTGGTGAGCAGTTCTTC.

V usage is TRBV5-6 and J usage is TRBJ2-1; 10 positions match TRBD2. Losses at the gene ends were 5 bases for V and 0 bases for J; bases not matched to a gene: 8. CDR1 is SGHDT, CDR2 YYEEEE, per germline. The CDR3 is made up of 17 amino acids. The chain's CDR3 is CASRGGLAASSYNEQFF. The CDR3 DNA is TGTGCCAGCAGAGGCGGACTAGCGGCTAGCTCCTACAATGAGCAGTTCTTC. The entire variable domain, with the rest obtained from reference TRBV5-6 and TRBJ2-1, is as follows: DAGVTQSPTHLIKTRGQQVTLRCSPKSGHDTVSWYQQALGQGPQFIFQYYEEEERQRGNFPDRFSGHQFPNYSSELNVNALLLGDSALYLCASRGGLAASSYNEQFFGPGTRLTVL.

The chain employs TRBV9 and TRBJ2-3; 9 bases are a match to TRBD2. Germline V gives CDR1 SGDLS, CDR2 YYNGEE. CDR3 length: 16 amino acids. The trim removed 0 bases at V and 2 bases at J, leaving 4 bases unmatched. CDR3 loop: CASSVEAGGVTDTQYF. The CDR3 coding sequence is TGTGCCAGCAGCGTAGAGGCGGGAGGGGTCACAGATACGCAGTATTTT.

V and J are TRBV10-3 and TRBJ1-2; D is possibly TRBD1 (6 bases). The CDR3 contains 13 residues. Per germline, CDR1 ENHRY and CDR2 SYGVKD. V lost 2 bases and J lost 2, with 6 bases in between. CDR3 in DNA: TGTGCCATCAGTGAGGGACAGAACTATGGCTACACCTTC. Protein product: CAISEGQNYGYTF.

The chain uses TRBV29-1 and TRBJ2-1; D might be TRBD2 (6 bases). This CDR3 contains 13 residues. V lost 5 bases and J lost 5, with 13 bases in between. Germline CDR1 SQVTM, CDR2 ANQGSEA. CDR3 protein: CSVSTSPHNEQFF. DNA for the CDR3: TGCAGCGTTTCGACTAGTCCCCACAATGAGCAGTTCTTC.

The rearrangement uses TRBV28 and TRBJ2-6, with 9 nucleotides matching TRBD1. After removal of 3 bases from V and 1 base from J, the junction contained 7 bases not matched to a gene. Germline V gene lookup returns CDR1 MDHEN and CDR2 SYDVKM. The CDR3 is made up of 18 amino acids. CDR3 sequence: CASSFPGQGQSGANVLTF. As DNA, the CDR3 is TGTGCCAGCAGTTTCCCGGGACAGGGTCAGTCTGGGGCCAACGTCCTGACTTTC.

This clone was observed a few times. This chain connects TRBV15 to TRBJ2-1; D not certain. CDR1 and CDR2 (germline): LNHNV, YYDKDF (reference sequence). V lost 4 bases and J lost 0, with 13 bases in between. CDR3 length equals 16 residues. Here the CDR3 DNA reads TGTGCCACCAGCACTCGAACACCTAGCTCCTACAATGAGCAGTTCTTC. Its protein is CATSTRTPSSYNEQFF.

The chain has TRBV2 and TRBJ1-5; no firm D call. Trimming cost V 1 base and J 0 bases, with 4 bases left between them. The CDR3 covers 14 residues. The germline V gene encodes CDR1 SNHLY and CDR2 FYNNEI. CDR3 in amino acids: CASSEGDSNQPQHF. CDR3 coding DNA: TGTGCCAGCAGTGAAGGGGATAGCAATCAGCCCCAGCATTTT. Combining the CDR3 with reference TRBV2 and TRBJ1-5 gives the whole variable domain EPEVTQTPSHQVTQMGQEVILRCVPISNHLYFYWYRQILGQKVEFLVSFYNNEISEKSEIFDDQFSVERPDGSNFTLKIRSTKLEDSAMYFCASSEGDSNQPQHFGDGTRLSIL.

The chain joins TRBV9 to TRBJ2-5; no clear D gene. The CDR3 extends over 13 amino acids. In germline, CDR1 is SGDLS, CDR2 YYNGEE. V was pared by 0 bases and J by 1 base, with 4 bases between. The CDR3 region has the DNA TGTGCCAGCAGCGTAGAGAGCCAAGAGACCCAGTACTTC. Translated, it gives CASSVESQETQYF.